This TCR beta chain was identified during a study of Ad26.COV2.S vaccination and SARS-CoV-2 variants (dated by TCRdb to 2020 to 2022). In terms of the full investigation: Vaccine-arm donors came from COV1001, a multicentre, randomized, double-blind, placebo-controlled phase I-IIa trial of Ad26.COV2.S in healthy adults. A total of about 30 samples were included in the TCR-sequenced set, comprising around 19 Ad26.COV2.S vaccine recipients, 5 placebo recipients and 8 SARS-CoV-2 convalescent individuals. Participants in the trial were split at random into five groups of five each, receiving low-dose or high-dose Ad26.COV2.S once or twice, or else placebo on both occasions. Sequencing of the TCRbeta repertoire served to evaluate the specificity and breadth of SARS-CoV-2-reactive T cell receptors following Ad26.COV2.S vaccination. Ad26.COV2.S was given intramuscularly at 5x10^10 or 1x10^11 viral particles, as a single shot or as two shots 56 days apart. Blinding of investigators to trial group allocation was maintained during experiments and outcome assessment. Broad study findings and their caveats: After vaccination, substantial breadth of spike-specific CD8+ and CD4+ T cell responses was reported. According to the authors, total T cell responses may have been underestimated by the TCR breadth and depth analyses. Comparable non-spike TCR breadth was observed between vaccine and placebo recipients, consistent with only spike being contained in the vaccine. The study was not powered for comparison of responses between vaccine doses or regimens. Ad26.COV2.S recipients had higher spike-specific TCR breadth than placebo recipients (P = 0.0014).

The treatment or condition label, as the study defines it: around 19 received Ad26.COV2.S at low or high dose, single or two shots; roughly five received placebo; per-sample allocation not given. Repertoires of vaccine and placebo recipients were sequenced from samples taken on day 63 after the first injection. Between 29 July and 7 August 2020, Cohort 1b enrolled 25 adults aged 18-55 years at one site in Boston, USA. Ad26.COV2.S was a replication-incompetent adenovirus type 26 vector that expressed a prefusion-stabilized SARS-CoV-2 spike protein derived from the original Wuhan strain. The CDR3 runs 13 amino acids, cysteine and phenylalanine included. The kept DNA is CDR3 alone, 39 bases in frame from the first base. Reading the germline V gene gives CDR1 MNHEY and CDR2 SVGAGI. Cut back by 7 bases and 5 bases, the V and J ends lie 12 bases apart. On this clone: Its antigen is still unknown. No base quality information exists; no much larger clone differs at one position.

The immunoSEQ Assay was the method used to sequence TCRbeta CDR3 regions. After extraction, genomic DNA underwent amplification by bias-controlled multiplex PCR, followed by high-throughput sequencing. The source study handled its data this way. To quantify the absolute abundance of every unique TCRbeta CDR3 region, sequences were collapsed and filtered. Usable DNA was measured by amplifying reference genes present in all nucleated cells, and TCRbeta template counts were normalized to that usable DNA to estimate T cell fraction. Repertoire TCRs were annotated as SARS-CoV-2-specific by exact matching of V gene, CDR3 amino acid sequence and J gene to a known reactive TCR set. MIRA supplied the reference SARS-CoV-2 TCR set, which was filtered for enrichment in COVID-19-positive ImmuneCODE repertoires so that public or cross-reactive TCRs were removed. Based on the MIRA antigens, annotated TCRs were further analysed at the level of specific ORF or position within ORF. Depth was the summed frequency of annotated unique rearrangements, while breadth was defined as annotated unique rearrangements over total unique productive rearrangements. Two-sided Wilcoxon rank-sum tests were used to compare TCR breadth between groups. Drawn from immuneACCESS, this table holds only the in-frame rearrangements with V and J called that TCRdb kept. Clones are partly lost; checked studies trace under half to an unresolved V gene and leave the rest unexplained. That table furnishes V, J and clone size, whereas the DNA furnished D and trimming. This sample is represented by about 250,000 clones; around 87% of them were singletons. Around 3% of the sample goes to the ten largest clones.

This material consisted of peripheral blood, taken in a trial of Ad26.COV2.S vaccine versus placebo. The clonotype was recovered from a person aged 18-60 years who received the Ad26.COV2.S COVID-19 vaccine or a placebo. In this chain, TRBV6-5 is recombined with TRBJ1-5; tentative D gene TRBD1, with 6 bases matching. DNA sequence: TGTGCCAGCACGGGGGGCAGGGATCAGCCCCAGCATTTT. Translated, it reads CASTGGRDQPQHF.